This T cell receptor beta chain was captured in a study of chemoradiotherapy in HPV16-positive cancers (dated by TCRdb to 2022 to 2024). Regarding the complete study: Using functional T-cell assays on cells from a couple of HPV16-positive patients, the researchers defined candidate HPV-specific T-cell clones and common TCR motifs. The study asked whether T-cell immunity against the HPV oncoproteins E6 and E7 changes during chemoradiotherapy and whether it affects survival. The candidate HPV-specific TCRs and motifs were subsequently tracked in TCR repertoires obtained from 65 to 95 patients with HPV-related cancers.

As to this clone: Its antigen is unknown. The input lacks base qualities; no much larger clone sits a single base away.

As encoded in the germline V gene (reference sequence), CDR1 is LNHDA while CDR2 is SQIVND. Deletion took 4 bases off V and 10 bases off J, with a span of 19 bases between the germline ends. Including the terminal cysteine and phenylalanine, the CDR3 comprises 14 residues. The DNA shown is the 42-base CDR3, in frame from base 1. Points the paper makes about the study in general: Expansion of candidate HPV-specific clones and E7-related TCR motifs was observed in the tumor microenvironment during treatment, whereas no such expansion was observed for non-HPV-specific T cells. In HPV16-positive patients, expansion of HPV-responsive T cells during chemoradiotherapy was found to be associated with improved recurrence-free survival. The survival association was reported for HPV16-positive patients, and the functional definition of HPV-specific T cells was derived from only two HPV16-positive patients.

The library came from the immunoSEQ multiplex PCR assay. Held by TCRdb, this immuneACCESS table contains in-frame sequences only and omits some clones. Under half of the omission traces to an unresolved V gene where checked; the cause of the rest is unknown. This sample is represented by approximately 32,000 clones; roughly nine tenths of them were singletons. Clones ranked in the top ten supply about 3.1% of the sample. Repertoires were sampled multiple times during chemoradiotherapy, which allowed clonal expansion in the tumor microenvironment to be followed. This receptor was identified in a human donor with HPV-associated anogenital cancer. Here the sequenced sample was blood, taken from a patient who underwent chemoradiotherapy. Recombination linked TRBV19 to TRBJ1-1; a tentative D call is TRBD1 (5 bases match). CDR3 region: CASSSPQGRAGAFF. The base sequence is TGTGCCAGTAGTAGTCCCCAGGGCAGAGCTGGAGCTTTCTTT.